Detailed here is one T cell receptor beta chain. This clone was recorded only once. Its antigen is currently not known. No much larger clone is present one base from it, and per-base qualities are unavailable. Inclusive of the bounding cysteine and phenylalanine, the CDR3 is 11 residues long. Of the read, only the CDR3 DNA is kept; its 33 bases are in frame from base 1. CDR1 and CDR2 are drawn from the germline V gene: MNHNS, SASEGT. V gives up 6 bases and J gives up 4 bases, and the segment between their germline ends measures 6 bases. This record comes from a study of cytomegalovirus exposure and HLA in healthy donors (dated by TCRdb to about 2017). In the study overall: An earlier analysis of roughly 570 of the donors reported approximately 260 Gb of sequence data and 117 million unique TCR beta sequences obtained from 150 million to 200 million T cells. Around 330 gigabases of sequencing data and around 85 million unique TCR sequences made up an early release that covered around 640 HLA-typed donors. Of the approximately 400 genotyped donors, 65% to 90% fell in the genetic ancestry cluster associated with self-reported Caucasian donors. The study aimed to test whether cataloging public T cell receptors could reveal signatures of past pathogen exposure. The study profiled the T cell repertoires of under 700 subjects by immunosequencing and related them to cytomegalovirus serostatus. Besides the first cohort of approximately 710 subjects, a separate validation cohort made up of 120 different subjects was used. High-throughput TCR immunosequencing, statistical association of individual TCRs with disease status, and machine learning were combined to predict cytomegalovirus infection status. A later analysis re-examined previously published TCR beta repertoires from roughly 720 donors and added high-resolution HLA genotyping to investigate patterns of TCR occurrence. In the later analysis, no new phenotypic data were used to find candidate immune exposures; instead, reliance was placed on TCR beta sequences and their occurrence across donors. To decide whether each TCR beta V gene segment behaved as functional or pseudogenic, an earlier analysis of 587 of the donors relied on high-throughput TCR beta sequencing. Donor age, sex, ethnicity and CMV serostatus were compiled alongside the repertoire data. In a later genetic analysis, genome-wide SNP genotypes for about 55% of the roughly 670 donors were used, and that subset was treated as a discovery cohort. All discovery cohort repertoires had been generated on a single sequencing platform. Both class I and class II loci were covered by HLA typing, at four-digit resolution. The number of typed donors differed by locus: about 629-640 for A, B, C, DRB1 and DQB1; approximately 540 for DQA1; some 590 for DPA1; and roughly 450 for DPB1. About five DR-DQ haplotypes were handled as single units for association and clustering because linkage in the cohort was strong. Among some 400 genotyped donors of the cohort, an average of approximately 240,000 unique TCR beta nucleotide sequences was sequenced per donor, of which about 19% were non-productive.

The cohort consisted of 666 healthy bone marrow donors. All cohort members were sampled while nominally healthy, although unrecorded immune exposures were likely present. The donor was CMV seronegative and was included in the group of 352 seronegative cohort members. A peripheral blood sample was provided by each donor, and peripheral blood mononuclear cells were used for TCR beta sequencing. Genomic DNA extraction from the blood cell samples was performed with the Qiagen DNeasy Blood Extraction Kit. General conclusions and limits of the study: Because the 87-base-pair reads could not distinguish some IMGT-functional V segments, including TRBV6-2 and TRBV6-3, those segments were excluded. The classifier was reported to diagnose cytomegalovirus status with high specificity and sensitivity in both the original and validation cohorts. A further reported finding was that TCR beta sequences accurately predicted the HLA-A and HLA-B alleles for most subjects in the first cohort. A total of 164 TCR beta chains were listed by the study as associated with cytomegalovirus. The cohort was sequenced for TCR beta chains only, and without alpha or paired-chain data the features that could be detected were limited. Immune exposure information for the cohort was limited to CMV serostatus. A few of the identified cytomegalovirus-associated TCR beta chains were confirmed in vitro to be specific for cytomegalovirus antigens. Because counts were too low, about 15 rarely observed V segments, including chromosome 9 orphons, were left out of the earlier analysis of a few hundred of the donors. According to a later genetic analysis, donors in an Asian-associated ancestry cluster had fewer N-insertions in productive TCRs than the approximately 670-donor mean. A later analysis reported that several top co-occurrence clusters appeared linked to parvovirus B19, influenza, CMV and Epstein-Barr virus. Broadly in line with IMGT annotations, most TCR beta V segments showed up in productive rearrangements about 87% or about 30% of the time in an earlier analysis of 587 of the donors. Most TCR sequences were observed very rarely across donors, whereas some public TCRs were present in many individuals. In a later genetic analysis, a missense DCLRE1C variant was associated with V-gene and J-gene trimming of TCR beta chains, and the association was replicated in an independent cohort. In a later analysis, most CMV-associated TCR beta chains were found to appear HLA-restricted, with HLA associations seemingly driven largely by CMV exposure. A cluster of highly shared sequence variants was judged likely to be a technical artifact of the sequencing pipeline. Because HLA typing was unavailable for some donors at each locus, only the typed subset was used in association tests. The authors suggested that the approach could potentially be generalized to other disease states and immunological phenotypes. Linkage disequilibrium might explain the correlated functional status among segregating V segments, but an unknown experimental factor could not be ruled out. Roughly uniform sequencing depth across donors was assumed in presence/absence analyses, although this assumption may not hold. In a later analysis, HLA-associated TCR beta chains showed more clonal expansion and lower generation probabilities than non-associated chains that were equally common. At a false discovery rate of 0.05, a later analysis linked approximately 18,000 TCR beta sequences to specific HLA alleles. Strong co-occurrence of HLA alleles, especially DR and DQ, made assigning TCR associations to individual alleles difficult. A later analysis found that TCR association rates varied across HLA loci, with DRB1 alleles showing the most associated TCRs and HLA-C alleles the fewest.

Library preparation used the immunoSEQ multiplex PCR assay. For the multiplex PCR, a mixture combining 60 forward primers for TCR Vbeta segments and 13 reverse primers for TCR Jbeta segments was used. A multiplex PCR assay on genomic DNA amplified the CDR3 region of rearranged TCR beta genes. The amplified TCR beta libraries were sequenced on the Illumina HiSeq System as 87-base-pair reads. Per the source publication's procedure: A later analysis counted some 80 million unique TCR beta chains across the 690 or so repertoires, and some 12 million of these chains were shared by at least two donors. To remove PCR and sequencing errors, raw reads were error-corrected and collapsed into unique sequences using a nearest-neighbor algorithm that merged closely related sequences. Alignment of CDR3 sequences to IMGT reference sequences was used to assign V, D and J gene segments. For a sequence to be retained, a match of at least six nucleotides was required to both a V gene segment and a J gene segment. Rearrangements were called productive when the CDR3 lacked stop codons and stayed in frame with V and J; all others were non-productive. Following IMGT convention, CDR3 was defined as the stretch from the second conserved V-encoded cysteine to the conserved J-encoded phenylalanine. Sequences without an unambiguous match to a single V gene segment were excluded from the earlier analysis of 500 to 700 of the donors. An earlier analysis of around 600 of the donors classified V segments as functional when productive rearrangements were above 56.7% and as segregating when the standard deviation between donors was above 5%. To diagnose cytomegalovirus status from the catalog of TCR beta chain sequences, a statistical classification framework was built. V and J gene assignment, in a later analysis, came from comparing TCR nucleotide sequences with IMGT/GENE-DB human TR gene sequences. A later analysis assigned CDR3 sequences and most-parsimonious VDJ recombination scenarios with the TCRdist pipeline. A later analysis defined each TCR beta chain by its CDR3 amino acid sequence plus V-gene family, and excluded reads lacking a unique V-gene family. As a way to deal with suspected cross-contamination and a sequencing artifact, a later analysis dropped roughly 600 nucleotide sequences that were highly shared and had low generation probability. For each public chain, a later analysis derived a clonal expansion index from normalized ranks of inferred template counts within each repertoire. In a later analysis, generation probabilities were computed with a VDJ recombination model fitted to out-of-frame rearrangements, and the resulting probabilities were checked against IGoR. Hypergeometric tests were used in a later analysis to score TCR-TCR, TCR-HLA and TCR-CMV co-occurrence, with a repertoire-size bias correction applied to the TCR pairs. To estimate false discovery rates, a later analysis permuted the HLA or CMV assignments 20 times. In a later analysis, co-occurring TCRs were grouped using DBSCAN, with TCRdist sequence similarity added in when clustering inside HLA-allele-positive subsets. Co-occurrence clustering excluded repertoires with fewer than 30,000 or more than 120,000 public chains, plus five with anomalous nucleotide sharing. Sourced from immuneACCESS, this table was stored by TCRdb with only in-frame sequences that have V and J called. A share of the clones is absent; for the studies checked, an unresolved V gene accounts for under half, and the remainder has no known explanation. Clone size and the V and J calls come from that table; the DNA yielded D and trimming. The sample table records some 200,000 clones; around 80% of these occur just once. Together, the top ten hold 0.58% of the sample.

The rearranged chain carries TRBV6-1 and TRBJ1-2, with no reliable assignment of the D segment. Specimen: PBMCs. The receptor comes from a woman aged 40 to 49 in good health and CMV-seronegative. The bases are TGTGCCAGCAGGACTCCCTATGGCTACACCTTC. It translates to CASRTPYGYTF.